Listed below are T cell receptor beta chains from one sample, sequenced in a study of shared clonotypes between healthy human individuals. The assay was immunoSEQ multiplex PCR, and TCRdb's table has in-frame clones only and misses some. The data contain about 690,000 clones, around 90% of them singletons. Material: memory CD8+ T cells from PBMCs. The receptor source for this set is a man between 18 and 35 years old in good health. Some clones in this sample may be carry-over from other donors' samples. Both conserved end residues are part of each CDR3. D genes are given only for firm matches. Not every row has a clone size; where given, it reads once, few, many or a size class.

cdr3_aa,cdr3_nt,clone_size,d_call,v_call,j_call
CAISESNLLAVQGDEQFF,TGTGCCATCAGTGAGTCGAACCTACTAGCGGTCCAGGGGGATGAGCAGTTCTTC,NA,NA,TRBV10-3,TRBJ2-1
CASGAGFYEQYF,TGTGCCAGCGGGGCAGGGTTCTACGAGCAGTACTTC,once,NA,TRBV6-5,TRBJ2-7
CSVAGETQYF,TGCAGCGTTGCGGGGGAGACCCAGTACTTC,NA,NA,TRBV29-1,TRBJ2-5
CASSPRQGLSTDTQYF,TGTGCCAGCAGCCCCCGACAGGGACTCAGCACAGATACGCAGTATTTT,once,NA,TRBV7-9,TRBJ2-3
CASSFKGAFYGYTF,TGTGCCAGCAGCTTTAAGGGGGCTTTCTATGGCTACACCTTC,NA,TRBD1,TRBV11-2,TRBJ1-2
CASRYRGTNYGYTF,TGTGCCAGCAGGTACAGGGGAACTAACTATGGCTACACCTTC,once,TRBD1,TRBV6-1,TRBJ1-2
CASASGSSYEQYF,TGTGCCAGTGCTAGCGGGAGCTCCTACGAGCAGTACTTC,NA,TRBD2,TRBV19,TRBJ2-7
CASSLALLYEQYF,TGTGCCAGCAGCTTAGCTCTACTATACGAGCAGTACTTC,NA,NA,TRBV11-2,TRBJ2-7
CASSQGLSTDTQYF,TGCGCCAGCAGCCAAGGCCTAAGCACAGATACGCAGTATTTT,NA,NA,TRBV4-3,TRBJ2-3
CASKRWDIDSYEQYF,TGCGCCAGCAAGAGATGGGACATAGACTCCTACGAGCAGTACTTC,NA,NA,TRBV5-1,TRBJ2-7
CASSLQGGGHEQYF,TGTGCCAGCAGCCTACAAGGAGGGGGCCACGAGCAGTACTTC,NA,NA,TRBV4-2,TRBJ2-7
CASSLYRAANYGYTF,TGTGCCAGCAGCTTATACAGGGCAGCTAACTATGGCTACACCTTC,few,NA,TRBV13,TRBJ1-2
CASSLLAGSTDTQYF,TGTGCCAGTAGCTTACTAGCGGGTAGCACAGATACGCAGTATTTT,NA,TRBD2,TRBV19,TRBJ2-3
CASSFQDRPGNTF,TGTGCCAGCAGCTTTCAGGACAGGCCCGGGAACACCTTC,NA,TRBD1,TRBV7-9,TRBJ1-2
CASSSGAFEAFF,TGTGCCAGCAGCTCTGGGGCCTTTGAAGCTTTCTTT,NA,NA,TRBV7-9,TRBJ1-1
CASSLAGLSSGANVLTF,TGCGCCAGCAGCTTGGCAGGCCTGAGCTCTGGGGCCAACGTCCTGACTTTC,NA,NA,TRBV5-1,TRBJ2-6
CASSLVGRNEQFF,TGTGCCAGCTCACTAGTAGGCCGCAATGAGCAGTTCTTC,NA,NA,TRBV2,TRBJ2-1
CASSLSPDGDTEAFF,TGTGCCAGCAGTTTAAGTCCGGACGGGGACACTGAAGCTTTCTTT,NA,NA,TRBV28,TRBJ1-1
CASSLIFQGVLQETQYF,TGTGCCAGCAGCTTAATATTTCAGGGAGTGTTACAAGAGACCCAGTACTTC,NA,NA,TRBV7-2,TRBJ2-5
CASSLHFTGSYEQYF,TGTGCCAGCAGCCTCCATTTTACAGGGTCCTACGAGCAGTACTTC,NA,NA,TRBV4-2,TRBJ2-7
CSVAIPGVRGYTF,TGCAGCGTGGCGATCCCGGGAGTGCGGGGCTACACCTTC,NA,NA,TRBV29-1,TRBJ1-2
CASSPMGDEQYF,TGTGCCAGCAGCCCCATGGGGGACGAGCAGTACTTC,NA,NA,TRBV5-4,TRBJ2-7
CASSVGGAGGVYEQYF,TGTGCCAGCAGCGTAGGAGGAGCGGGAGGTGTCTACGAGCAGTACTTC,once,TRBD2,TRBV9,TRBJ2-7
CASRLQGVYTEAFF,TGTGCCAGCCGTTTGCAGGGCGTTTATACTGAAGCTTTCTTT,NA,NA,TRBV6-5,TRBJ1-1
CASSLNSGYGYTF,TGCGCCAGCAGCTTGAATTCAGGATATGGCTACACCTTC,once,NA,TRBV4-1,TRBJ1-2
CASSVEGEYEQFF,TGTGCCAGCAGCGTAGAGGGAGAATATGAGCAGTTCTTC,NA,NA,TRBV9,TRBJ2-1
CAWMATANEQYF,TGTGCCTGGATGGCCACCGCCAACGAGCAGTACTTC,NA,NA,TRBV30,TRBJ2-7
CASSPLVASGDYNEQFF,TGTGCCAGCTCACCCCTCGTCGCCAGCGGGGACTACAATGAGCAGTTCTTC,NA,TRBD2,TRBV18,TRBJ2-1
CASSLGFTSTDTQYF,TGCGCCAGCAGCTTGGGGTTTACTAGCACAGATACGCAGTATTTT,NA,NA,TRBV5-1,TRBJ2-3
CASIPGTGYEQYF,TGTGCCAGCATCCCGGGGACCGGCTACGAGCAGTACTTC,few,NA,TRBV28,TRBJ2-7
CASGEDRNTEAFF,TGTGCCAGCGGGGAGGACAGAAACACTGAAGCTTTCTTT,NA,NA,TRBV27,TRBJ1-1
CASSFWGESGETQYF,TGTGCCAGCAGTTTTTGGGGAGAGTCTGGGGAGACCCAGTACTTC,once,NA,TRBV28,TRBJ2-5
CASSSADANTGELFF,TGTGCCAGCAGCTCGGCAGACGCGAACACCGGGGAGCTGTTTTTT,NA,NA,TRBV28,TRBJ2-2
CASSPGGAGGSGAQFF,TGTGCCAGCAGCCCCGGGGGTGCGGGAGGATCAGGGGCGCAGTTCTTC,few,TRBD2,TRBV5-4,TRBJ2-1
CASSSPGQGAVEQYF,TGCGCCAGCAGCTCGCCGGGACAGGGGGCAGTGGAGCAGTACTTC,NA,TRBD1,TRBV4-1,TRBJ2-7
CASSFYGYSNQPQHF,TGTGCCAGCAGTTTCTACGGATATAGCAATCAGCCCCAGCATTTT,NA,NA,TRBV28,TRBJ1-5
CASSRRGQETQYF,TGTGCCAGCAGCCGCAGGGGGCAAGAGACCCAGTACTTC,NA,TRBD1,TRBV7-6,TRBJ2-5
CSVVFRGHYEQYF,TGCAGCGTTGTCTTTAGGGGGCACTACGAGCAGTACTTC,NA,TRBD1,TRBV29-1,TRBJ2-7
CASSQDRPPYTSYNEQFF,TGCGCCAGCAGCCAGGACCGTCCCCCCTACACCTCCTACAATGAGCAGTTCTTC,NA,NA,TRBV4-3,TRBJ2-1
CASSLGGMDTQYF,TGTGCCAGCAGCCTGGGGGGGATGGATACGCAGTATTTT,few,TRBD2,TRBV14,TRBJ2-3
CASTLNKNYYGYTF,TGCGCCAGCACTTTGAACAAAAACTACTATGGCTACACCTTC,NA,NA,TRBV10-2,TRBJ1-2
CASSPSPLGGPAYNEQFF,TGTGCCAGCAGCCCAAGCCCCCTCGGGGGGCCGGCCTACAATGAGCAGTTCTTC,NA,NA,TRBV11-3,TRBJ2-1
CASSQEGRNTGELFF,TGCGCCAGCAGCCAAGAAGGGCGGAACACCGGGGAGCTGTTTTTT,few,NA,TRBV4-3,TRBJ2-2
CASSLVVPGETQYF,TGTGCCAGCAGCTTGGTAGTCCCTGGAGAGACCCAGTACTTC,NA,NA,TRBV5-8,TRBJ2-5
CASRTGANVLTF,TGTGCCAGCAGGACTGGGGCCAACGTCCTGACTTTC,NA,NA,TRBV27,TRBJ2-6
CASSFGVDTEAFF,TGTGCCAGCAGCTTTGGGGTAGACACTGAAGCTTTCTTT,few,NA,TRBV7-6,TRBJ1-1
CASSLAAWNTEAFF,TGTGCCAGCAGCTTGGCCGCTTGGAACACTGAAGCTTTCTTT,NA,NA,TRBV5-6,TRBJ1-1
CASSLEAGTVYNEQFF,TGTGCCAGCAGCTTAGAGGCAGGGACAGTCTACAATGAGCAGTTCTTC,NA,TRBD1,TRBV11-2,TRBJ2-1
CASTGRLNTEAFF,TGCGCCAGCACGGGACGGTTAAACACTGAAGCTTTCTTT,NA,NA,TRBV5-1,TRBJ1-1
CASRIPGRKNTEAFF,TGTGCCAGTAGGATCCCGGGACGGAAGAACACTGAAGCTTTCTTT,NA,NA,TRBV19,TRBJ1-1
CASSLRGSGSNEQFF,TGTGCCAGCAGTTTAAGGGGATCGGGCTCGAATGAGCAGTTCTTC,NA,NA,TRBV27,TRBJ2-1
CASRTLSGRFSGNEQFF,TGTGCCAGCAGAACTTTAAGCGGGAGGTTTTCGGGAAATGAGCAGTTCTTC,once,TRBD2,TRBV28,TRBJ2-1
CASSLDPPDTQYF,TGTGCCAGCAGCTTAGACCCCCCAGATACGCAGTATTTT,NA,NA,TRBV7-9,TRBJ2-3
CATLPAGGSYNEQFF,TGTGCCACCCTACCCGCGGGCGGTTCCTACAATGAGCAGTTCTTC,once,NA,TRBV19,TRBJ2-1